This TCR beta chain was recorded in a study of blood T cell repertoires in COVID-19 (TCRdb year 2020). Study-wide context: Collaborator samples came from the United States, Italy and Spain and covered acute and convalescent phases of COVID-19. The prospective study material was composed of cDNA or gDNA derived from T cells, B-cell-depleted T cells, or PBMCs. The dataset comprised deeply sampled blood TCRbeta repertoires from subjects exposed to, actively infected with, or recovered from COVID-19. The repertoires were released in a freely available public database intended as a resource for research on the immune response to SARS-CoV-2. The samples were drawn from the first 160 participants of the ongoing ImmuneRACE study and from some 1,300 subjects provided by 6 global collaborators. Nearly every sample came with metadata listing a de-identified subject ID, COVID-19 status, age in years and sex. Where available, HLA class I and class II types were obtained from metadata supplied by the sample provider rather than from assay-based typing.

This clone has just a few counts. There is no known antigen for this receptor. There are no base qualities to consult, and no much larger clone falls within one base. One collaborating source in Seattle enrolled patients during active infection and followed them longitudinally through the course of disease. The collaborating institutions used their own protocols to collect whole blood in K2EDTA tubes. For TCRbeta analysis, collaborators shipped samples as frozen whole blood, isolated PBMCs, or DNA extracted from either of those sample types. CDR1 and CDR2, looked up from the germline V gene (reference sequence), are PRHDT and FYEKMQ. V and J lose 5 bases and 7 bases, and a span of 17 bases separates them. Including cysteine and phenylalanine, the CDR3 has 14 amino acids. Of all the DNA, just the CDR3 is kept, 42 bases in frame from base 1. What the study reported, not specific to this receptor: The quantity of clinical and demographic metadata differed by source and by participant and was supplied without curation.

TCRbeta CDR3 regions were amplified from genomic DNA using the immunoSEQ Assay, a bias-controlled multiplex PCR. Regarding the original processing steps: The number of nucleated cells in each sample was estimated from the amplification of reference gene primers within the assay. To quantify the absolute abundance of each unique TCRbeta CDR3 rearrangement, sequence reads were collapsed and filtered. Productive Simpson clonality was computed per sample as the square root of Simpson's diversity index over productive rearrangements. The table comes from immuneACCESS by way of TCRdb, which keeps in-frame sequences with V and J called. Part of the clones is missing from these tables; in studies checked, under half for an unresolved V gene and the rest for unknown reasons. That table furnishes V, J and clone size, whereas the DNA furnished D and trimming. In all, the sample holds 150,000 to 200,000 clones, and approximately 85% of those were seen once. The ten largest account for around 5.4% of the sample.

The chain links TRBV13 with TRBJ1-1; a confident D gene designation cannot be given. This receptor was obtained from a woman between 45 and 60 years old with COVID-19, enrolled during active disease. The source material was peripheral blood. Read as DNA, the sequence is TGTGCCAGCAGCCCACCCCGCGTGCGTGGTGAAGCTTTCTTT. Protein translation: CASSPPRVRGEAFF. Reference TRBV13 and TRBJ1-1 genes cover what lies past the CDR3, so the full variable domain is AAGVIQSPRHLIKEKRETATLKCYPIPRHDTVYWYQQGPGQDPQFLISFYEKMQSDKGSIPDRFSAQQFSDYHSELNMSSLELGDSALYFCASSPPRVRGEAFFGQGTRLTVV.